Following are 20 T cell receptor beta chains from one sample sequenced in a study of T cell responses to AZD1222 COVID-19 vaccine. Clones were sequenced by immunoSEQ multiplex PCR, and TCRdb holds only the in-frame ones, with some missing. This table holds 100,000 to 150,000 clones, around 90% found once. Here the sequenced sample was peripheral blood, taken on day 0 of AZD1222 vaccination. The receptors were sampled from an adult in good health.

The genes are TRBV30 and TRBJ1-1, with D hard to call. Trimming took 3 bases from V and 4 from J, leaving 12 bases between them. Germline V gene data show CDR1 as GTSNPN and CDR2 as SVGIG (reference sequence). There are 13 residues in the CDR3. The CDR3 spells CAWSRGISTEAFF. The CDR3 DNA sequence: TGTGCCTGGAGCCGGGGAATAAGCACTGAAGCTTTCTTT. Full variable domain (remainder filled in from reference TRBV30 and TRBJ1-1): SQTIHQWPATLVQPVGSPLSLECTVEGTSNPNLYWYRQAAGRGLQLLFYSVGIGQISSEVPQNLSASRPQDRQFILSSKKLLLSDSGFYLCAWSRGISTEAFFGQGTRLTVV.

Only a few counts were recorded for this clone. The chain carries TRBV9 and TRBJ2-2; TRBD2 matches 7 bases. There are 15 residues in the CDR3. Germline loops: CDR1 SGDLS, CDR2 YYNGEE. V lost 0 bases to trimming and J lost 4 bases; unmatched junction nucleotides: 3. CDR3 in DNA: TGTGCCAGCAGCGTAGGAGGGAGGGTCACCGGGGAGCTGTTTTTT. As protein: CASSVGGRVTGELFF.

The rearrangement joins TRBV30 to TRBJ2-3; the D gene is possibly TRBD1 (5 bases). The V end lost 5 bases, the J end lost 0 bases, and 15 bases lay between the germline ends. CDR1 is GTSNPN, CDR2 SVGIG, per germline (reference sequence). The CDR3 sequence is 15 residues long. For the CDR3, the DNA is TGTGCCTGGGCGAATACAGGACGTAGCACAGATACGCAGTATTTT. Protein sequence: CAWANTGRSTDTQYF. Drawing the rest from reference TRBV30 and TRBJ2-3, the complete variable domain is SQTIHQWPATLVQPVGSPLSLECTVEGTSNPNLYWYRQAAGRGLQLLFYSVGIGQISSEVPQNLSASRPQDRQFILSSKKLLLSDSGFYLCAWANTGRSTDTQYFGPGTRLTVL.

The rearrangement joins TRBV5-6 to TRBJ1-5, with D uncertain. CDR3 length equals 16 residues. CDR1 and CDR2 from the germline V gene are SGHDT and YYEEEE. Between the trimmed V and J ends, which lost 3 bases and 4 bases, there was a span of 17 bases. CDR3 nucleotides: TGTGCCAGCAGCTCGAAGAATGGCGGGTGGAATCAGCCCCAGCATTTT. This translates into CASSSKNGGWNQPQHF.

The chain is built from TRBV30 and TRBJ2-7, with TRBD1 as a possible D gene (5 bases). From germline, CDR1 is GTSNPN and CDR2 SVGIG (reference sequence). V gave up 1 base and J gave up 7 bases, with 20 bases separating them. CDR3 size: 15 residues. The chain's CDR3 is CAWSGAAGRLGEQYF. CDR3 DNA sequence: TGTGCCTGGAGTGGTGCGGCAGGGCGATTAGGGGAGCAGTACTTC.

The CDR3 here is CASSLAGDSYNEQFF. CDR3 DNA: TGTGCCAGCTCTCTAGCGGGAGATTCCTACAATGAGCAGTTCTTC. This chain uses TRBV18 with TRBJ2-1, with 10 positions matching TRBD2. In germline, CDR1 is KGHSH, CDR2 LQKENI. CDR3 length: 15 amino acids. With 6 bases clipped from V and 1 base from J, the junction kept 3 bases outside the gene matches.

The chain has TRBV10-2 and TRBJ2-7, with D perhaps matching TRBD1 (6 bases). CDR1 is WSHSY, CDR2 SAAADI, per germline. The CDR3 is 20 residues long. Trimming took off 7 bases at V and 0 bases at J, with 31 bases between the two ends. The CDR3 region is CASKGISSWGQQGFSYEQYF. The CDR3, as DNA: TGCGCCAGCAAAGGGATATCATCGTGGGGACAACAAGGCTTCTCCTACGAGCAGTACTTC.

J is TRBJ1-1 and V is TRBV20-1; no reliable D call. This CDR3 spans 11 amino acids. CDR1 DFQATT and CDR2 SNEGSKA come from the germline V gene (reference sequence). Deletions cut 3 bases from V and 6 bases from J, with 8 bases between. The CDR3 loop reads CSASVLAEAFF. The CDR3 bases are TGCAGTGCTAGCGTCCTGGCTGAAGCTTTCTTT.

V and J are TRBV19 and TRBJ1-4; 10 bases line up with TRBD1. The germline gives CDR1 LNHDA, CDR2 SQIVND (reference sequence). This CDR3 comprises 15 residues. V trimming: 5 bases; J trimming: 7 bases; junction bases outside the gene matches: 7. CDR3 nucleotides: TGTGCCAGTAGTCGACAGGGGGCGGAAGGTGAAAAACTGTTTTTT. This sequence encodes CASSRQGAEGEKLFF.

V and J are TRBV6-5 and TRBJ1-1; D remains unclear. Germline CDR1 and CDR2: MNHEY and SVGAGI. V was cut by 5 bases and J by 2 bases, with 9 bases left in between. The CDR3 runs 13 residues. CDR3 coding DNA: TGTGCCAGCAGTCTGACGGCTAACACTGAAGCTTTCTTT. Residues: CASSLTANTEAFF.

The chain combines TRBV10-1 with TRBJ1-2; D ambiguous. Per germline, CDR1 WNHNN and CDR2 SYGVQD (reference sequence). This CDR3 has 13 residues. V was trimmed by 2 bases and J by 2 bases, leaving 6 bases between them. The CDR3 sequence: CASSETGNYGYTF. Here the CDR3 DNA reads TGCGCCAGCAGTGAGACGGGGAACTATGGCTACACCTTC.

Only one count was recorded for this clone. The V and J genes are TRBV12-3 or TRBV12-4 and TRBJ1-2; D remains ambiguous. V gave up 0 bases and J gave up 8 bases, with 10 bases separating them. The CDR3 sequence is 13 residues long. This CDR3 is CASSLAGVGGYTF. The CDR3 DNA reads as TGTGCCAGCAGTTTAGCCGGGGTGGGCGGCTACACCTTC.

CDR3 protein: CASSLKREPNNEQFF. The CDR3 DNA sequence: TGTGCCAGCAGCTTAAAGCGGGAGCCCAACAATGAGCAGTTCTTC. The chain employs TRBV5-4 and TRBJ2-1, with TRBD2 identical over 8 bases. Trimming cost V 2 bases and J 5 bases; bases outside gene matches: 6. Germline CDR1 and CDR2: SGHNT and YYREEE (reference sequence). The CDR3 is 15 amino acids.

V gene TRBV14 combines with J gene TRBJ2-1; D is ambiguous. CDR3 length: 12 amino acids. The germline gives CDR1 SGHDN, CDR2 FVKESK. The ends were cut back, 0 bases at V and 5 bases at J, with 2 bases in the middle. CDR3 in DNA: TGTGCCAGCAGCCAAGACCACAATGAGCAGTTCTTC. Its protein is CASSQDHNEQFF. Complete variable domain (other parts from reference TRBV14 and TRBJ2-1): EAGVTQFPSHSVIEKGQTVTLRCDPISGHDNLYWYRRVMGKEIKFLLHFVKESKQDESGMPNNRFLAERTGGTYSTLKVQPAELEDSGVYFCASSQDHNEQFFGPGTRLTVL.

The DNA of the CDR3 is TGTGCCAGCAGCTTAGCGGACAGAAATGGCTACACCTTC. As protein: CASSLADRNGYTF. The rearrangement joins TRBV28 to TRBJ1-2; D is perhaps TRBD1 (6 bases). V was pared by 6 bases and J by 6 bases, with 14 bases between. CDR1 and CDR2 (germline): MDHEN, SYDVKM. The CDR3 runs to 13 residues.

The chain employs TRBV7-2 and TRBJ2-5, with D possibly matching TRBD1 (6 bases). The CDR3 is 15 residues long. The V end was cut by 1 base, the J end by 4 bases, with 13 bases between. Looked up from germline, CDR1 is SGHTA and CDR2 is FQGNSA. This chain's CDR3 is CASSLGSTGPETQYF. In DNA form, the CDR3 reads TGTGCCAGCAGCTTAGGCTCGACAGGACCAGAGACCCAGTACTTC.

The CDR3 here is CASSLALTGTDTQYF. CDR3 DNA sequence: TGTGCCAGCAGCTTGGCCCTGACAGGCACAGATACGCAGTATTTT. The J gene is TRBJ2-3, the V gene TRBV5-4; possible D gene TRBD1, 5 bases. This CDR3 has 15 residues. Per germline, CDR1 SGHNT and CDR2 YYREEE (reference sequence). The V end was cut by 0 bases, the J end by 1 base, with 9 bases between.

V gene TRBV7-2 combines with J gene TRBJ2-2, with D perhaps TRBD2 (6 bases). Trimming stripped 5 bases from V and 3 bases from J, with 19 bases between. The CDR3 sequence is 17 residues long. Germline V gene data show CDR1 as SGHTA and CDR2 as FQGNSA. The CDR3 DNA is TGTGCCAGCAGCCCCGGGCGGGTAGCGGAATACACCGGGGAGCTGTTTTTT. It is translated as CASSPGRVAEYTGELFF.

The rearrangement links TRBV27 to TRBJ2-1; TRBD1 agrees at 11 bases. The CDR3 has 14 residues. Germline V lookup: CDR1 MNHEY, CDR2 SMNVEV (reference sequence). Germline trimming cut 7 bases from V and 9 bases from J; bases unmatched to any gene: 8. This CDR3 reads CASNPDRGLGEQFF. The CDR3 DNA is TGTGCCAGCAACCCGGACAGGGGGCTTGGTGAGCAGTTCTTC.

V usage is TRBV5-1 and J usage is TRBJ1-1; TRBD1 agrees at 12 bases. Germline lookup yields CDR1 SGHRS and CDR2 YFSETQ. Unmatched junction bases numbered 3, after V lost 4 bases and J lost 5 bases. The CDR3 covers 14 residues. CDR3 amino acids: CASSEGQGATEAFF. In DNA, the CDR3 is TGCGCCAGCAGCGAGGGACAGGGGGCGACTGAAGCTTTCTTT. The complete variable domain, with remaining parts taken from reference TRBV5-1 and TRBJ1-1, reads KAGVTQTPRYLIKTRGQQVTLSCSPISGHRSVSWYQQTPGQGLQFLFEYFSETQRNKGNFPGRFSGRQFSNSRSEMNVSTLELGDSALYLCASSEGQGATEAFFGQGTRLTVV.